Presented here are 30 T cell receptor beta chains from one specimen sequenced in a study of response to subunit inactivated influenza vaccine. One entry per CDR3 protein, called by TCRdb with MiXCR from the RT-PCR reads. The repertoire holds some 500,000 distinct CDR3 sequences, with under 15% as singletons. Specimen: PBMCs from blood, collected 45 days after vaccination. These receptors all stem from a man over 45 who received an inactivated influenza vaccine.

This clonotype was found many times. The CDR3 reads CASSRDRIYGYTF. In nucleotides, the CDR3 is TGTGCCAGCAGCCGCGACAGGATCTATGGCTACACCTTC. This rearrangement joins TRBV12-3 or TRBV12-4 to TRBJ1-2; a possible D gene is TRBD1 (6 bases). V was shortened by 6 bases and J by 4 bases, with 12 bases between the two germline ends. The CDR3 is 13 amino acids.

This clonotype occurred a few times. V and J are TRBV5-1 and TRBJ1-1; the D gene is possibly TRBD1 (6 bases). Germline CDR1 is SGHRS and CDR2 is YFSETQ. The CDR3 is made up of 16 amino acids. Trimming left V 0 bases short and J 2 bases short, with 14 bases between. The CDR3 DNA reads TGCGCCAGCAGCTTGGTGGCGAGGGGGATTAACACTGAAGCTTTCTTT. The encoded protein is CASSLVARGINTEAFF.

The V call is TRBV5-1, the J call TRBJ1-1; D is perhaps TRBD1 (6 bases). The V and J ends lost 7 bases and 10 bases respectively, with 26 bases between them. Germline CDR1 and CDR2: SGHRS and YFSETQ. This CDR3 spans 15 amino acids. For the CDR3, the DNA is TGCGCCAGCGGACTGGACAGTCGCCCTAGGAATGGAGCTTTCTTT. Amino acid sequence: CASGLDSRPRNGAFF.

V gene TRBV5-5 combines with J gene TRBJ2-5, with 10 bases fitting TRBD2. The CDR3 contains 15 residues. Trimming at V came to 4 bases and at J to 2 bases, leaving 5 bases not matched to a gene. CDR1 is SGHKS and CDR2 is YYEKEE in the germline V gene (reference sequence). The CDR3 nucleotides are TGTGCCAGCAGCCCTAGCGGGGGTGCACAAGAGACCCAGTACTTC. This codes for CASSPSGGAQETQYF.

The chain couples TRBV5-1 to TRBJ1-1; D may be TRBD1 (5 bases). In germline, CDR1 is SGHRS, CDR2 YFSETQ. This CDR3 is built from 15 residues. The V gene lost 4 bases and the J gene lost 1 base, with 14 bases spanning the gap. The CDR3 nucleotides are TGCGCCAGCAGCCTACTATCGACAGCGAACACTGAAGCTTTCTTT. As protein: CASSLLSTANTEAFF. Based on the CDR3 plus reference TRBV5-1 and TRBJ1-1, the full variable domain is KAGVTQTPRYLIKTRGQQVTLSCSPISGHRSVSWYQQTPGQGLQFLFEYFSETQRNKGNFPGRFSGRQFSNSRSEMNVSTLELGDSALYLCASSLLSTANTEAFFGQGTRLTVV.

This clonotype appeared a few times. The chain joins TRBV29-1 to TRBJ2-3; 12 bases match TRBD2. The V gene's germline CDR1 is SQVTM and CDR2 ANQGSEA. Trimming at V came to 2 bases and at J to 7 bases, leaving 13 bases not matched to a gene. This CDR3 has 17 amino acids. The CDR3 DNA is TGCAGCGTTGAAAGGACTAGCGGGGCAATCCCCTTATATACGCAGTATTTT. Protein: CSVERTSGAIPLYTQYF.

This clonotype was counted only a few times. The J gene is TRBJ2-7, the V gene TRBV4-3, with 9 bases lining up with TRBD1. Per germline, CDR1 LGHNA and CDR2 YSLEER. The trim removed 1 base at V and 4 bases at J, leaving 14 bases unmatched. This CDR3 has 18 residues. Written as DNA, the CDR3 is TGCGCCAGCAGCCAAGTTAATCCGGGACAGGGAGCTTTGTACGAGCAGTACTTC. Its translation: CASSQVNPGQGALYEQYF.

This rearrangement joins TRBV3-1 to TRBJ2-1; D is unclear. V was pared by 0 bases and J by 4 bases, with 13 bases between. CDR3 length equals 16 residues. Germline loops: CDR1 LGHDT, CDR2 YNNKEL (reference sequence). CDR3 sequence: CASSQEGTPRYNEQFF. CDR3 in DNA: TGTGCCAGCAGCCAAGAGGGAACTCCCAGGTACAATGAGCAGTTCTTC.

The V call is TRBV9, the J call TRBJ2-1, with D unclear. The V and J ends lost 3 bases and 9 bases respectively, with 19 bases between them. CDR1 and CDR2 from the germline V gene are SGDLS and YYNGEE. CDR3 length: 15 residues. The CDR3 here is CASSGSLYSESEQFF. CDR3 sequence (DNA): TGTGCCAGCAGCGGCAGTCTATACTCGGAAAGTGAGCAGTTCTTC.

This clonotype has only a few counts. The rearrangement uses TRBV13 and TRBJ2-3, with 7 bases that match TRBD2. The CDR3 sequence is 14 residues long. The germline CDR1 and CDR2 sequences are PRHDT and FYEKMQ (reference sequence). V trimming: 5 bases; J trimming: 6 bases; junction bases outside the gene matches: 8. CDR3 amino acids: CASSPRRLADTQYF. The DNA for the CDR3 is TGTGCCAGCAGCCCTCGACGACTAGCCGATACGCAGTATTTT.

This clonotype turned up a few times. The chain links TRBV7-3 to TRBJ2-3; a weak D match, TRBD2 (6 bases). The CDR3 covers 15 residues. Trimming removed 5 bases at V and 5 bases at J, with 17 bases between. The V gene's germline CDR1 is SGHTA and CDR2 FQGTGA. The CDR3 reads CASSPQVGGRDTQYF. In nucleotides, the CDR3 is TGTGCCAGCAGCCCTCAGGTGGGGGGTAGAGATACGCAGTATTTT.

The rearrangement uses TRBV29-1 and TRBJ2-7; 9 bases line up with TRBD1. J gave up 5 bases and V 5 bases, and 7 bases lay outside the gene matches. Per germline, CDR1 SQVTM and CDR2 ANQGSEA. This CDR3 is built from 13 residues. CDR3 in amino acids: CSVQGTGNHEQYF. The CDR3 nucleotides read TGCAGCGTTCAGGGGACAGGGAACCACGAGCAGTACTTC.

This clonotype was counted a few times. The chain has TRBV20-1 and TRBJ2-2; the D is unclear. The CDR3 length is 15 residues. Germline loops: CDR1 DFQATT, CDR2 SNEGSKA (reference sequence). Trimming left V 0 bases short and J 0 bases short, with 8 bases between. The CDR3 bases are TGCAGTGCTAGAGATCGACCAACGAACACCGGGGAGCTGTTTTTT. The encoded protein is CSARDRPTNTGELFF.

This sequence joins TRBV20-1 and TRBJ2-3; D ambiguous. This CDR3 spans 14 amino acids. Trimming took 6 bases from V and 1 from J, leaving 14 bases between them. Germline V gives CDR1 DFQATT, CDR2 SNEGSKA (reference sequence). The CDR3 nucleotides are TGCAGTGCCCCCTTCGGCGGCGGCACAGATACGCAGTATTTT. It yields the protein CSAPFGGGTDTQYF.

V gene TRBV2 combines with J gene TRBJ2-3; either TRBD1 or TRBD2 may supply D (5 bases each). Trimming cost V 4 bases and J 4 bases, with 15 bases left between them. The germline gives CDR1 SNHLY, CDR2 FYNNEI. This CDR3 spans 15 amino acids. DNA of the CDR3: TGTGCCAGCAGTGTGGGGGTAGGGTCGGCAGATACGCAGTATTTT. Protein: CASSVGVGSADTQYF.

The chain joins TRBV20-1 to TRBJ1-5; TRBD1 is a possible D gene (5 bases). Germline lookup yields CDR1 DFQATT and CDR2 SNEGSKA (reference sequence). With 3 bases removed from V and 0 bases from J, the gap between germline ends came to 18 bases. The length of the CDR3 is 17 residues. CDR3 loop: CSASSVRTSDSNQPQHF. CDR3 nucleotide sequence: TGCAGTGCTAGCTCGGTCAGGACATCGGATAGCAATCAGCCCCAGCATTTT.

On this clonotype itself: A read error may be the cause here, since a much bigger clone is one base away. This chain joins TRBV29-1 and TRBJ2-5; D unresolved. CDR1 and CDR2 from the germline V gene are SQVTM and ANQGSEA. The CDR3 runs 10 residues. This CDR3 is CIVPQETQYF. Here the CDR3 DNA reads TGCATCGTCCCTCAAGAGACCCAGTACTTC.

This chain uses TRBV5-5 with TRBJ2-3; D might be TRBD1 (5 bases). This CDR3 is built from 16 residues. V was trimmed by 4 bases and J by 1 base, leaving 16 bases between them. The germline CDR1 and CDR2 sequences are SGHKS and YYEKEE (reference sequence). For the CDR3, the DNA is TGTGCCAGCAGCCCGCCAGGACATTTTGGCACAGATACGCAGTATTTT. This encodes CASSPPGHFGTDTQYF.

This clonotype was picked up many times. The chain couples TRBV7-2 to TRBJ2-7; 9 bases match TRBD2. Germline lookup yields CDR1 SGHTA and CDR2 FQGNSA. The junction had 4 bases not matched to a gene; V was cut back by 1 base and J by 3 bases. This CDR3 region has 15 residues. CDR3 nucleotide sequence: TGTGCCAGCAGCTTAGGGCGGGGGGGGATCTACGAGCAGTACTTC. Translation gives CASSLGRGGIYEQYF.

This clonotype came up a few times. The genes are TRBV9 and TRBJ1-2; 11 bases agree with TRBD1. The CDR3 runs 13 residues. Germline loops: CDR1 SGDLS, CDR2 YYNGEE. J was trimmed by 6 bases and V by 3 bases; bases with no gene match: 1. The CDR3 sequence: CASSADRGHGYTF. CDR3 coding DNA: TGTGCCAGCAGCGCGGACAGGGGGCATGGCTACACCTTC.

In this sample, this clonotype turned up many times. V gene TRBV20-1 combines with J gene TRBJ2-1; D is possibly TRBD2 (6 bases). Trimming shortened V by 3 bases and J by 4 bases, and 13 bases separated the two germline ends. This CDR3 has 14 amino acids. Germline loops: CDR1 DFQATT, CDR2 SNEGSKA (reference sequence). CDR3 protein: CSASYSGLYNEQFF. CDR3 in DNA: TGCAGTGCTAGCTATAGCGGCTTATACAATGAGCAGTTCTTC.

The V gene is TRBV5-4, the J gene TRBJ1-1, with a weak D call TRBD1 (5 bases). Germline-derived CDR1 and CDR2 are SGHNT and YYREEE (reference sequence). The CDR3 extends over 13 amino acids. The ends were cut back, 4 bases at V and 6 bases at J, with 13 bases in the middle. CDR3 bases: TGTGCCAGCAGCCGGGACGGGGCCGCTGAAGCTTTCTTT. Amino acids: CASSRDGAAEAFF.

This clonotype showed up just a few times. The V and J genes are TRBV9 and TRBJ2-6; D is undetermined. The CDR3 is 16 residues long. From germline, CDR1 is SGDLS and CDR2 YYNGEE. Trimming removed 2 bases from V and 0 bases from J, with 9 bases in between. CDR3 coding DNA: TGTGCCAGCAGCGTTAGACCTCTCTCTGGGGCCAACGTCCTGACTTTC. It specifies CASSVRPLSGANVLTF.

At least ten counts were recorded for this clonotype. This chain uses TRBV29-1 with TRBJ2-3; no clear D. Trimming took 2 bases from V and 6 from J, leaving 12 bases between them. Per the germline V gene, CDR1 is SQVTM and CDR2 is ANQGSEA. The CDR3 is 13 amino acids. The CDR3 bases are TGCAGCGTTGAATTTAGGCTTCAGGATACGCAGTATTTT. It translates to CSVEFRLQDTQYF.

This clonotype appeared many times. This chain uses TRBV20-1 with TRBJ2-3; 9 positions match TRBD2. Unmatched junction bases numbered 10, after V lost 5 bases and J lost 1 base. In germline, CDR1 is DFQATT, CDR2 SNEGSKA (reference sequence). The CDR3 length is 16 residues. CDR3 protein: CSAETSAGGGTDTQYF. CDR3 sequence (DNA): TGCAGTGCTGAGACAAGCGCGGGGGGGGGCACAGATACGCAGTATTTT.

This clonotype was seen ten or more times. This chain joins TRBV28 and TRBJ2-1; the match to TRBD2 covers 8 bases. J lost 4 bases, V lost 0 bases, and 8 bases had no gene match. Looked up from germline, CDR1 is MDHEN and CDR2 is SYDVKM. The CDR3 has 17 residues. For the CDR3, the DNA is TGTGCCAGCAGTTTATGGGGAGGACTAGCTGATTACAATGAGCAGTTCTTC. This codes for CASSLWGGLADYNEQFF.

The V gene is TRBV29-1, the J gene TRBJ2-3, with TRBD1 identical over 10 bases. CDR1 is SQVTM and CDR2 is ANQGSEA in the germline V gene. V trimming: 1 base; J trimming: 0 bases; junction bases outside the gene matches: 10. The CDR3 is made up of 18 amino acids. The CDR3, as DNA: TGCAGCGTTGAAGCCCTCCGGGACAGGGGATCTAGCACAGATACGCAGTATTTT. Its protein product is CSVEALRDRGSSTDTQYF.

CDR3 region: CASTPPVPNRDRGWAYEQYF. In DNA form, the CDR3 reads TGTGCCAGCACCCCTCCGGTCCCAAACCGGGACAGGGGATGGGCCTACGAGCAGTACTTC. V is TRBV6-1 and J is TRBJ2-7, with 10 bases matching TRBD1. Per the germline V gene, CDR1 is MNHNS and CDR2 is SASEGT. This CDR3 spans 20 amino acids. Germline trimming cut 7 bases from V and 2 bases from J; bases unmatched to any gene: 23.

The chain couples TRBV20-1 to TRBJ2-7; D may be TRBD2 (5 bases). This CDR3 is built from 18 residues. The V gene's germline CDR1 is DFQATT and CDR2 SNEGSKA (reference sequence). The CDR3 nucleotides read TGCAGCCTCCCCCACGCGGACTGTTTGGTCAGGACGTGGTGCGAGCAGTACTTC. Translated, it gives CSLPHADCLVRTWCEQYF.

The chain links TRBV12-3 or TRBV12-4 to TRBJ2-5; 7 bases line up with TRBD2. This CDR3 is 17 amino acids long. Trimming took 0 bases from V and 2 from J; bases not matched to a gene: 9. DNA for the CDR3: TGTGCCAGCAGTTTAGCGCTCGAGCGGGGCCCTCAAGAGACCCAGTACTTC. This gives the protein CASSLALERGPQETQYF.